This T cell receptor (beta chain) comes out of a study of shared clonotypes between healthy human individuals. The wider study: A donor's plate count was three for CD4 naive and three for CD4 memory; CD8 naive had two and CD8 memory one. General study points: Clonotype sharing among donors likely depends on sequencing depth.

As to this clone: Its antigen is not known.

The naive CD8 fraction comprised CD45RO-negative cells positively selected for CCR7 and excluded terminally differentiated effector memory CD45RA+ cells. In germline, CDR1 is SGDLS, CDR2 YYNGEE. The CDR3 totals 14 residues. The ends were cut back, 4 bases at V and 6 bases at J, with 16 bases in the middle. The assay was run at deep level. The repertoire was sequenced with immunoSEQ multiplex PCR; TCRdb's copy has only in-frame clones and lacks some. The table has millions of clones, about 92% seen once. The TCR comes from a man aged 18 to 29 in good health. Some clones in this sample may be carry-over from other donors' samples. Sequenced material: naive CD8+ T cells from PBMCs. The genes are TRBV9 and TRBJ1-2; perhaps TRBD1 as D (6 bases). CDR3 bases: TGTGCCAGCAGCTCAACAGGGATGAGCGATGGCTACACCTTC. Its translation is CASSSTGMSDGYTF.